The T cell receptor (beta chain) described here comes from a study of blood T cell repertoires in COVID-19. Whole-study context: There were acute and convalescent COVID-19 samples, and they came from the United States, Italy and Spain. From T cells, B-cell-depleted T cells, or PBMCs came the material, which was cDNA or gDNA.

Authors' processing steps: Amplification with reference gene primers provided the estimates of nucleated cell counts. Using immunoSEQ multiplex PCR, the repertoire was profiled, and TCRdb retains in-frame clones only, with some absent. That table is the source of V, J and clone size, and D and trimming were worked out from the DNA. The sample lists under 300,000 clones, approximately 82% occurring once. CDR3 length equals 16 residues. Trimming cost V 3 bases and J 9 bases, with 20 bases left between them. Germline values: CDR1 KGHDR, CDR2 SFDVKD. The origin of this receptor is a woman under 30 with acute or convalescent COVID-19. The V and J genes are TRBV24-1 and TRBJ2-1; TRBD2 is a possible D gene (6 bases). The sequenced sample consisted of peripheral blood. Here the CDR3 reads CATSDPGLLTGSEQFF. The CDR3 nucleotides read TGTGCCACCAGTGATCCGGGACTCCTAACGGGTAGTGAGCAGTTCTTC.